These 14 T cell receptor beta chains originate from one sample sequenced in a study of B cell selection in AIRE deficiency. The sorted conventional CD4 T cells were gated as CD4+CD127+. Produced via immunoSEQ multiplex PCR; TCRdb's table is partial and in-frame only. This sample has about 23,000 clones, with about 98% found just once. Sequencing was carried out using conventional CD4+ T cells sorted from PBMCs. The receptors originated from a human donor with AIRE deficiency.

The V call is TRBV7-9, the J call TRBJ1-1; no definite D call. The length of the CDR3 is 16 residues. Germline V gives CDR1 SEHNR, CDR2 FQNEAQ (reference sequence). V was cut by 5 bases and J by 1 base, with 17 bases left in between. This CDR3 reads CASSPDRVLSNTEAFF. CDR3 nucleotide sequence: TGTGCCAGCAGCCCGGACCGTGTACTTTCGAACACTGAAGCTTTCTTT.

The J gene is TRBJ1-1, the V gene TRBV6-6; D gene ambiguous. The CDR3 covers 13 residues. V was clipped by 0 bases and J by 4 bases, with 6 bases between them. Per the germline V gene, CDR1 is MNHNY and CDR2 is SVGAGI (reference sequence). The CDR3 is CASSYSGGTEAFF. The DNA for the CDR3 is TGTGCCAGCAGTTACTCGGGAGGCACTGAAGCTTTCTTT.

In its sample, this clone was seen once. This chain connects TRBV14 to TRBJ2-7; unclear D gene. The CDR3 covers 11 residues. The germline gives CDR1 SGHDN, CDR2 FVKESK. V was trimmed by 3 bases and J by 4 bases, leaving 4 bases between them. CDR3 sequence: CASSQGYEQYF. The CDR3 nucleotides are TGTGCCAGCAGCCAGGGTTACGAGCAGTACTTC.

This chain's CDR3 is CASSYKKGLDFGEQYF. The CDR3 bases are TGTGCCAGCAGTTACAAAAAGGGACTCGACTTCGGGGAGCAGTACTTC. This chain joins TRBV6-6 and TRBJ2-7, with a weak D call TRBD2 (6 bases). The V gene's germline CDR1 is MNHNY and CDR2 SVGAGI (reference sequence). The V gene lost 2 bases and the J gene lost 7 bases, with 21 bases spanning the gap. The CDR3 sequence is 16 residues long.

The chain uses TRBV5-4 and TRBJ1-1; D is uncertain. V shed 4 bases and J shed 6 bases, with 16 bases lying between them. Germline values: CDR1 SGHNT, CDR2 YYREEE (reference sequence). The CDR3 has 14 amino acids. CDR3 region: CASSGVRLGSEAFF. In DNA, the CDR3 is TGTGCCAGCAGCGGGGTCAGGTTGGGATCTGAAGCTTTCTTT.

This chain joins TRBV5-1 and TRBJ2-3; weak D call: TRBD2 (5 bases). V dropped 4 bases and J dropped 1 base, with 13 bases sitting between them. The CDR3 is made up of 15 amino acids. The V gene's germline CDR1 is SGHRS and CDR2 YFSETQ. The CDR3, as DNA: TGCGCCAGCAGCCGGAGGCCGGGTGGCACAGATACGCAGTATTTT. Amino acids: CASSRRPGGTDTQYF.

This chain connects TRBV28 to TRBJ2-3; tentative D call: TRBD2 (5 bases). V lost 8 bases and J 5 bases, leaving 26 bases between the germline ends. The CDR3 runs to 17 residues. In germline, CDR1 is MDHEN, CDR2 SYDVKM. Here the CDR3 reads CASAPLPSGKSVDTQYF. In nucleotides, the CDR3 is TGTGCCAGCGCTCCTCTCCCCAGCGGAAAGTCCGTAGATACGCAGTATTTT.

This clone was recorded once. This chain links TRBV5-5 with TRBJ2-7, with TRBD2 identical over 8 bases. This CDR3 is 14 amino acids long. Looked up from germline, CDR1 is SGHKS and CDR2 is YYEKEE (reference sequence). The V segment lost 5 bases and the J segment 2 bases; nucleotides outside the gene matches: 6. The CDR3 sequence: CASSRPGLAYEQYF. The CDR3 coding sequence is TGTGCCAGCAGTCGCCCGGGACTAGCCTACGAGCAGTACTTC.

J is TRBJ2-7 and V is TRBV28; D is uncertain. The CDR3 contains 13 residues. Germline lookup yields CDR1 MDHEN and CDR2 SYDVKM. V lost 3 bases and J 4 bases, leaving 10 bases between the germline ends. The CDR3 is CASSLVAPYEQYF. The CDR3 DNA is TGTGCCAGCAGTTTGGTGGCTCCTTACGAGCAGTACTTC.

This chain connects TRBV6-1 to TRBJ1-5; D perhaps matches TRBD1 (5 bases). Per germline, CDR1 MNHNS and CDR2 SASEGT. The CDR3 totals 16 residues. The V and J ends lost 4 bases and 0 bases respectively, with 13 bases between them. CDR3 protein: CASSVTVSLSNQPQHF. CDR3 DNA: TGTGCCAGCAGTGTGACAGTTTCCCTTAGCAATCAGCCCCAGCATTTT.

V and J are TRBV7-9 and TRBJ2-3; the match to TRBD2 covers 11 bases. CDR1 SEHNR and CDR2 FQNEAQ come from the germline V gene (reference sequence). The CDR3 length is 18 residues. The V and J ends lost 3 bases and 2 bases, in that order; junction bases with no gene match: 10. This CDR3 reads CASSLGDGTSGLTDTQYF. The CDR3 DNA reads as TGTGCCAGCAGCTTGGGGGATGGGACTAGCGGACTCACAGATACGCAGTATTTT. Full variable domain (outside the CDR3, taken from reference TRBV7-9 and TRBJ2-3): DTGVSQNPRHKITKRGQNVTFRCDPISEHNRLYWYRQTLGQGPEFLTYFQNEAQLEKSRLLSDRFSAERPKGSFSTLEIQRTEQGDSAMYLCASSLGDGTSGLTDTQYFGPGTRLTVL.

The chain couples TRBV19 to TRBJ1-5, with a weak D call TRBD1 (5 bases). Germline values: CDR1 LNHDA, CDR2 SQIVND (reference sequence). CDR3 length: 14 residues. With 6 bases removed from V and 0 bases from J, the gap between germline ends came to 9 bases. The CDR3, as DNA: TGTGCCAGTAGGCAGGGCAATAGCAATCAGCCCCAGCATTTT. Translating it yields CASRQGNSNQPQHF.

The chain has TRBV28 and TRBJ2-7, with TRBD2 identical over 9 bases. The CDR3 runs 14 residues. CDR1 MDHEN and CDR2 SYDVKM come from the germline V gene. J was trimmed by 5 bases and V by 5 bases; bases with no gene match: 7. CDR3 coding DNA: TGTGCCAGCAGTGTAGCGGGAGTCGCCAACGAGCAGTACTTC. This translates into CASSVAGVANEQYF.

The chain combines TRBV5-1 with TRBJ2-7; D perhaps matches TRBD1 (6 bases). The germline CDR1 and CDR2 sequences are SGHRS and YFSETQ. This CDR3 is built from 14 residues. Trimming removed 0 bases at V and 7 bases at J, with 14 bases between. The CDR3 nucleotides read TGCGCCAGCAGCTTGGCGCAGGGGAGCCAGGAGCAGTACTTC. As protein: CASSLAQGSQEQYF.